The source of this T cell receptor (beta chain) is a study of Ad26.COV2.S vaccination and SARS-CoV-2 variants (dated by TCRdb to about 2021). Regarding the complete study: Donors in the vaccine arm were drawn from COV1001, a phase I-IIa trial of Ad26.COV2.S in healthy adults that was multicentre, randomized, double-blind and placebo-controlled. Trial participants were randomized into five groups of five, in which low-dose or high-dose Ad26.COV2.S was given once or twice, or placebo was given on both occasions. The TCR-sequenced set comprised approximately 32 samples: some 20 Ad26.COV2.S vaccine recipients, 5 placebo recipients and 8 SARS-CoV-2 convalescent individuals. Ad26.COV2.S was given intramuscularly at 5x10^10 or 1x10^11 viral particles, as a single shot or as two shots 56 days apart. Investigators did not know the trial group allocation while performing experiments and assessing outcomes. TCRbeta repertoire sequencing served as the tool for gauging how specific and how broad the SARS-CoV-2-reactive T cell receptors were following Ad26.COV2.S vaccination. Paper-wide results and their limitations: Ad26.COV2.S recipients had higher spike-specific TCR breadth than placebo recipients (P = 0.0014). It was noted by the authors that total T cell responses may have been underestimated by the TCR breadth and depth analyses. Non-spike TCR breadth was comparable between vaccine and placebo recipients, consistent with the vaccine containing only spike. After vaccination, spike-specific CD8+ and CD4+ T cell responses were reported to show substantial breadth. Comparing responses between vaccine doses or regimens was not something the study was powered to do.

The CDR3 contains 13 residues, cysteine and phenylalanine counted. Solely the CDR3 DNA is kept, with 39 bases framed from the first base. V was cut back by 0 bases and J by 5 bases, leaving a gap of 7 bases between them. Looking up the germline V gene (reference sequence) yields CDR1 MNHNY and CDR2 SVGAGI. Interpreted using the paper, the treatment or condition label stands for: around 19 received Ad26.COV2.S at low or high dose, single or two shots; 5 received placebo; per-sample allocation not given. For vaccine and placebo recipients, repertoires were sequenced using samples collected on day 63 after the first injection. Cohort 1b enrolled roughly 25 adults aged 18-55 years at a single site in Boston, USA, between 29 July and 7 August 2020. As a vaccine, Ad26.COV2.S was a replication-incompetent adenovirus type 26 vector that expressed a prefusion-stabilized SARS-CoV-2 spike protein derived from the original Wuhan strain.

Of note for this clone: Its antigen is currently not known. Per-base quality was not reported, and no clone a single base away is much larger than it.

The immunoSEQ Assay was used to sequence TCRbeta CDR3 regions. After extraction, genomic DNA underwent amplification by bias-controlled multiplex PCR, followed by high-throughput sequencing. Per the source publication's procedure: To quantify the absolute abundance of each unique TCRbeta CDR3 region, sequences were collapsed and filtered. T cell fraction was estimated by normalizing TCRbeta template counts to usable DNA, with usable DNA measured through amplification of reference genes found in all nucleated cells. Repertoire TCRs were annotated as SARS-CoV-2-specific when V gene, CDR3 amino acid sequence and J gene were exactly matched to a known reactive TCR set. The reference SARS-CoV-2 TCR set came from MIRA and was filtered for enrichment in COVID-19-positive ImmuneCODE repertoires, removing public or cross-reactive TCRs. Using the MIRA antigens, annotated TCRs were further analysed by specific ORF or by position within an ORF. Breadth was defined as annotated unique rearrangements over total unique productive rearrangements; depth was the summed frequency of those rearrangements. Group comparisons of TCR breadth used two-sided Wilcoxon rank-sum tests. Held by TCRdb, this immuneACCESS table contains in-frame sequences only and omits some clones. Under half of the omission traces to an unresolved V gene where checked; the cause of the rest is unknown. D and trimming come from the DNA, and the V and J calls and clone size come from that table. This sample lists hundreds of thousands of clones; more than 70% were detected once. Nearly 1.5% of the sample comes from the top ten.

This TCR came from a person aged 18 to 65 who received the Ad26.COV2.S COVID-19 vaccine or a placebo. The chain couples TRBV6-6 to TRBJ1-1, with the D gene too uncertain to name. Material: peripheral blood, obtained in a trial of Ad26.COV2.S vaccine versus placebo. The DNA sequence follows: TGTGCCAGCAGTTACTCGGGGAGGACTGAAGCTTTCTTT. It codes for CASSYSGRTEAFF.